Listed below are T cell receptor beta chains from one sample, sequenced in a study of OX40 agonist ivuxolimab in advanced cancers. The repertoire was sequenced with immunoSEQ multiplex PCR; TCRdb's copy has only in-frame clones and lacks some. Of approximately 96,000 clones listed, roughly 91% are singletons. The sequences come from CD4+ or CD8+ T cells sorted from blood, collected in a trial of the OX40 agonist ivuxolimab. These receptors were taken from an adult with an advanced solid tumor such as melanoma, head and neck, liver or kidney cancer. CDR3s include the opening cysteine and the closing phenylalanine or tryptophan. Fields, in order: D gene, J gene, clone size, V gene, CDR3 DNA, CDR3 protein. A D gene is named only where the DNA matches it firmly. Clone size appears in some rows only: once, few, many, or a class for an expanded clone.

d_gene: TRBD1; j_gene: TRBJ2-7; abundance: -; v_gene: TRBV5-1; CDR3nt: TGCGCCAGCAGCTTAGGGGGCTCTACCTACGAGCAGTACTTC; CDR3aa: CASSLGGSTYEQYF
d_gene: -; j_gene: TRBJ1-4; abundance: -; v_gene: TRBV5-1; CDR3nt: TGCGCCAGCAGCTTGGAGCCAACTAATGAAAAACTGTTTTTT; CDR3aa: CASSLEPTNEKLFF
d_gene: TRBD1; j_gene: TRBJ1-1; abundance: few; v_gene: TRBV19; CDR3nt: TGTGCCAGTACCTTCGACAGGGCTACTGAAGCTTTCTTT; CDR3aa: CASTFDRATEAFF
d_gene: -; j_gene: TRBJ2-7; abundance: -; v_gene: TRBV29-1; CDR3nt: TGCAGCGTCGGTGGGGACGGTCCCTACGAGCAGTACTTC; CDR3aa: CSVGGDGPYEQYF
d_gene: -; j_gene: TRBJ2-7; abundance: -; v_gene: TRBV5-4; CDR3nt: TGTGCCAGCAGCTTGGACCCAGGCGACCACGAGCAGTACTTC; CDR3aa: CASSLDPGDHEQYF
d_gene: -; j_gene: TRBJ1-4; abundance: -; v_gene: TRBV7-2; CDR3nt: TGTGCCAGCAGCTCAACAACTAATGAAAAACTGTTTTTT; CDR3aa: CASSSTTNEKLFF
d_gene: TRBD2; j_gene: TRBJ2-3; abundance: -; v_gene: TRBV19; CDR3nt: TGTGCCTCCGGGGGGGGACTAGCGGGAGGGAGTACGCAGTATTTT; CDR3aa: CASGGGLAGGSTQYF
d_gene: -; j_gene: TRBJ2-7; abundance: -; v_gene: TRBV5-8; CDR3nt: TGTGCCAGCAGAATGAGGGGGGGTAATCTCGAGCAGTACTTC; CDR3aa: CASRMRGGNLEQYF
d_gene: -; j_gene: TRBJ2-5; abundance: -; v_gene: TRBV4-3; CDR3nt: TGCGCCAGCAGCCAAATTAGTCGCGAGACCCAGTACTTC; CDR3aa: CASSQISRETQYF
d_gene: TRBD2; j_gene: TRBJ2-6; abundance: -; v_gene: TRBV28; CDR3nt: TGTGCCAGCGCCGACTGGGGCGGGGGATCTGGGGCCAACGTCCTGACTTTC; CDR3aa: CASADWGGGSGANVLTF
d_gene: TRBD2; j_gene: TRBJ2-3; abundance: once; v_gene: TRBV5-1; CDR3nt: TGCGCCACCCGTCCTAGCGGATCCACAGATACGCAGTATTTT; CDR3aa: CATRPSGSTDTQYF
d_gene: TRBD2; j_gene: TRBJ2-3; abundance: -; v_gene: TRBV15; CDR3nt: TGTGCCACCAGCAGAGGACTACCGGGACTAGCCGCAGATACGCAGTATTTT; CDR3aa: CATSRGLPGLAADTQYF
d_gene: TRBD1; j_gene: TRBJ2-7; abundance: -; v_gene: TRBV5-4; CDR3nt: TGTGCCAGCAGCTTACCGGGACAGGGGTCGGAAGAGCAGTACTTC; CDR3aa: CASSLPGQGSEEQYF
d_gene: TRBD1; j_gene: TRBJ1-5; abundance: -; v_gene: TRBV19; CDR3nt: TGTGCCAGTAGCTCCCCTCCGGGACAGCTGTATCAGCCCCAGCATTTT; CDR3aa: CASSSPPGQLYQPQHF
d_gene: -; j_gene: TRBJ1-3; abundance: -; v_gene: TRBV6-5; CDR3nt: TGTGCCAGCAGATCGGGGGGTGGAAACACCATATATTTT; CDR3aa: CASRSGGGNTIYF
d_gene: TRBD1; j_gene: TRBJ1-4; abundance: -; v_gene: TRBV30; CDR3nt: TGTGCCTGGAGCCTGACAGGGGGCTATAATGAAAAACTGTTTTTT; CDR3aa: CAWSLTGGYNEKLFF
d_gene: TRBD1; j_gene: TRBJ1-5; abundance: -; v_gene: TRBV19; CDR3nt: TGTGCCAGTAAAAGGACAGGGGGCCGGAATCAGCCCCAGCATTTT; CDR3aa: CASKRTGGRNQPQHF
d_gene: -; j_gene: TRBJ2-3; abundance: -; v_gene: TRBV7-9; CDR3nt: TGTGCCAGCAGCTTAGAGGAGGATACGCAGTATTTT; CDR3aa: CASSLEEDTQYF
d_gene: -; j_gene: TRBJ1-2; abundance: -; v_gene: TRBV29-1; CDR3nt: TGCAGCGTTGAAAACAGTATGTACTACACCTTC; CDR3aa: CSVENSMYYTF
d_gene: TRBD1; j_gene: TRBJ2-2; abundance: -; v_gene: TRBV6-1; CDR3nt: TGTGCCAGCATAACAGGGGACCCCGGGGAGCTGTTTTTT; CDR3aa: CASITGDPGELFF
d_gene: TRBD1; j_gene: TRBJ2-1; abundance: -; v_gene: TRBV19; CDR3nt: TGTGCCAGTAGTATAGCCCTCGAACAGGGGGCAAATGAGCAGTTCTTC; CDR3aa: CASSIALEQGANEQFF
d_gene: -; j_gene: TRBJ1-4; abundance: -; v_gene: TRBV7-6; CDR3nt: TGTGCCAGCAGCTTAGGAGGGGGGTTAATTGAAAAACTGTTTTTT; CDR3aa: CASSLGGGLIEKLFF
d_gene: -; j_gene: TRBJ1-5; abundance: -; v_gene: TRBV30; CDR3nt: TGTGCCTGGAGTTCCGGGGTCCCCGGGACTGGGAATCAGCCCCAGCATTTT; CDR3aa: CAWSSGVPGTGNQPQHF
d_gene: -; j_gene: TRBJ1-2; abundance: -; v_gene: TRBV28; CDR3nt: TGTGCCAGCAGTTTGCACGGGGGAGCCTATGGCTACACCTTC; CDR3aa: CASSLHGGAYGYTF
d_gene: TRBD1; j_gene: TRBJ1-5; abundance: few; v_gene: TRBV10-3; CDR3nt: TGTGCCATCAGTGAAGGGGACAGGGGAAGGGGCAATCAGCCCCAGCATTTT; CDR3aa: CAISEGDRGRGNQPQHF
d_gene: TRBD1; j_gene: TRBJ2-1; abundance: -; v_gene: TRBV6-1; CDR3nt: TGTGCCAGCAGTGATAAGACAGGGTTATCTGGTGAGCAGTTCTTC; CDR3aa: CASSDKTGLSGEQFF
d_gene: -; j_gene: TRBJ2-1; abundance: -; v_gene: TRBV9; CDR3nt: TGTGCCAGCAGCGTAAAGACCAGGGGCTCCTACAATGAGCAGTTCTTC; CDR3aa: CASSVKTRGSYNEQFF
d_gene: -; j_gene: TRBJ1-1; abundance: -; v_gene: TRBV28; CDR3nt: TGTGCCAGCAGTTCGCTCCCAGGGTTTAAGCGAAACACTGAAGCTTTCTTT; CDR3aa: CASSSLPGFKRNTEAFF